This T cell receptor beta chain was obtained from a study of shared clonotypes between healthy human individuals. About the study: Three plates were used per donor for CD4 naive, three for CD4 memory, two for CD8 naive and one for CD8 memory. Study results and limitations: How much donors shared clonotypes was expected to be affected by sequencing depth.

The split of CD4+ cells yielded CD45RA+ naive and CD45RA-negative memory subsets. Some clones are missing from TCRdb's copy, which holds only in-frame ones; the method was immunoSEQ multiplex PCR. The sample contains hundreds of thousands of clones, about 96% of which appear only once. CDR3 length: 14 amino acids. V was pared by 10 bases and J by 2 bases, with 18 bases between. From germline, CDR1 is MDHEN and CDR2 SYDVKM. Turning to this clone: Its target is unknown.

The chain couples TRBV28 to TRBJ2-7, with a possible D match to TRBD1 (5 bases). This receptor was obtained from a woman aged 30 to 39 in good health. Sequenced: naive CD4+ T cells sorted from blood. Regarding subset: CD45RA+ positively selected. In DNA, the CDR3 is TGTGCCAACCTGATGCTGGACATTACCTACGAGCAGTACTTC. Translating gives CANLMLDITYEQYF.